This TCR beta chain was documented in a study of CD8 T cells in Susac syndrome. TEMRA cells were FACS-enriched, and CD8+ and CD4+ T cells were isolated negatively. The RNA input was 0.5 to 1 ug, and it was reverse transcribed with random hexamers. TCRdb itself ran the immunoSEQ multiplex PCR reads through MiXCR, one entry per CDR3 protein. This sample has about 430,000 distinct CDR3 sequences, with 75% to 90% found just once. Source material: CD8+ T cells from PBMCs. This clonotype was obtained from a human donor with multiple sclerosis.

CDR3 protein: CASSEFTAPGQGPDTQYF. As DNA, the CDR3 is TGTGCCAGCAGTGAATTCACCGCACCGGGACAGGGGCCAGATACGCAGTATTTT. The V gene is TRBV2, the J gene TRBJ2-3; 10 nucleotides agree with TRBD1. Germline CDR1 reads SNHLY; CDR2 reads FYNNEI. This CDR3 comprises 18 residues. After removal of 2 bases from V and 4 bases from J, the junction contained 12 bases not matched to a gene.